What follows describes a single T cell receptor (beta chain). The data are from a study of blood T cell repertoires in COVID-19. As for the study in general: In each case, the material was cDNA or gDNA derived from T cells, B-cell-depleted T cells, or PBMCs.

Patients from Seattle were sampled longitudinally, starting during active infection. Assay: immunoSEQ multiplex PCR; the TCRdb copy retains only in-frame clones and omits some. The sample shows more than 95,000 clones, 60% to 80% of them seen only once. This clonotype was sampled from a man older than 75 with COVID-19, enrolled during active disease. The sequenced material came from peripheral blood.

Here the CDR3 DNA reads TGTGCCAGCAGTTCCCGGGACAGACTCGGGAAAAATGAGCAGTTCTTC. Its protein is CASSSRDRLGKNEQFF. V is TRBV28 and J is TRBJ2-1, with TRBD1 matching 7 bases. Unmatched junction bases numbered 13, after V lost 4 bases and J lost 7 bases. Germline-derived CDR1 and CDR2 are MDHEN and SYDVKM. The length of the CDR3 is 16 residues.